This T cell receptor (beta chain) is from a study of blood T cell repertoires in COVID-19. As for the study in general: The study drew acute and convalescent COVID-19 samples from the United States, Italy and Spain. PBMCs, B-cell-depleted T cells, or T cells provided the cDNA or gDNA that made up the material.

The authors' processing: Reference gene primer amplification yielded estimated nucleated cell counts. Assay: immunoSEQ multiplex PCR; the TCRdb copy retains only in-frame clones and omits some. That table gives V, J and clone size, and the DNA gave D and trimming. The data contain about 180,000 clones, more than 70% of them singletons. This CDR3 comprises 13 residues. V was clipped by 3 bases and J by 2 bases; unmatched bases: 0. Germline V gene lookup returns CDR1 KGHSH and CDR2 LQKENI. This sequence was found in a young woman with acute or convalescent COVID-19. Sequenced input: peripheral blood. The chain recombines TRBV18 with TRBJ2-5, with 7 positions matching TRBD1. CDR3 nucleotides: TGTGCCAGCTCACCGGACAGGCAAGAGACCCAGTACTTC. Encoded protein: CASSPDRQETQYF.